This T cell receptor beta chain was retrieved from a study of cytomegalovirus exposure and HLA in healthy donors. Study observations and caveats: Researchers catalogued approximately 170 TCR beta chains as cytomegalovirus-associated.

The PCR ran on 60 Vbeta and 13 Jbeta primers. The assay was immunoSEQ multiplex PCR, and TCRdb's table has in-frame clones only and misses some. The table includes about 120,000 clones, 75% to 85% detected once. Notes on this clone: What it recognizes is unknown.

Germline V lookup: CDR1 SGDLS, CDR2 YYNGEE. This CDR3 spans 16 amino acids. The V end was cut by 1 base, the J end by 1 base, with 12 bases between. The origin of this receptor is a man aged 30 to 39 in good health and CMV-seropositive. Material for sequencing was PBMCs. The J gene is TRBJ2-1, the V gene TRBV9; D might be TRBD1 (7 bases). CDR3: CASSVQTGRSYNEQFF. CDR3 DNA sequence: TGTGCCAGCAGCGTACAGACAGGGAGGTCCTACAATGAGCAGTTCTTC.